This T cell receptor beta chain was captured in a study of control samples from healthy donors and cancer patients (dated by TCRdb to the early 2020s). Comments on this clone: This clone's antigen is unknown. Per-base quality was not reported, and no clone a single base away is much larger than it.

CDR1 and CDR2, looked up from the germline V gene (reference sequence), are GTSNPN and SVGIG. Trimming costs V 6 bases and J 0 bases, and their ends lie 8 bases apart. Counted from cysteine to phenylalanine, this CDR3 has 12 amino acids. Only CDR3 DNA remains: 36 bases, in frame from the first base. Receptor libraries were prepared by the immunoSEQ multiplex PCR assay. The source is immuneACCESS, and TCRdb retained only in-frame sequences with V and J called. Part of the clones is not carried over; for the studies checked, unresolved V genes explain less than half of this, and the remainder is unexplained. Here the sample has about 89,000 clones; more than 75% occur a single time. Less than 2.5% of the sample is in the top ten clones.

The origin of this receptor is a woman between 40 and 50 years old in good health. The V and J genes are TRBV30 and TRBJ1-1; no D gene can be assigned with confidence. Input material: blood. The nucleotide sequence reads TGTGCCTGTAGCAGGATGAACACTGAAGCTTTCTTT. Translated, it gives CACSRMNTEAFF. The entire variable domain, with the stretches around the CDR3 drawn from the reference TRBV30 and TRBJ1-1 proteins, is SQTIHQWPATLVQPVGSPLSLECTVEGTSNPNLYWYRQAAGRGLQLLFYSVGIGQISSEVPQNLSASRPQDRQFILSSKKLLLSDSGFYLCACSRMNTEAFFGQGTRLTVV.